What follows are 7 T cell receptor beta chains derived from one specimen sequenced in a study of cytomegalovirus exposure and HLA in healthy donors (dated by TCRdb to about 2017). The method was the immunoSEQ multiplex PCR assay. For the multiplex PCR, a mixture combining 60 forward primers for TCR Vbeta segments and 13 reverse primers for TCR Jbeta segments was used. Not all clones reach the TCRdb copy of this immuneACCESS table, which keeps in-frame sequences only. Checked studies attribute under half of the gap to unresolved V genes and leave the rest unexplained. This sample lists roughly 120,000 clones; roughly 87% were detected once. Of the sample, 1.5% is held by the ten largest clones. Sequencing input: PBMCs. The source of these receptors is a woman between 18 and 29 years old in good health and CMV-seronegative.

CDR3 residues: CASSAEGVGTEAFF. The CDR3 DNA is TGTGCCAGCAGTGCCGAGGGGGTGGGCACTGAAGCTTTCTTT. The rearrangement links TRBV2 to TRBJ1-1; tentatively, D is TRBD1 (6 bases). The CDR3 length is 14 residues. Germline CDR1 SNHLY, CDR2 FYNNEI. V lost 4 bases to trimming and J lost 4 bases, with 13 bases between them.

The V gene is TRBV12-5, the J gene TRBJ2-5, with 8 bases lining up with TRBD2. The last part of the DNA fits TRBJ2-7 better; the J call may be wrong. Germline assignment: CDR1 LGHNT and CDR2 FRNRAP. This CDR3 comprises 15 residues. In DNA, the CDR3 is TGTGCTAGTGGTTTGGGGGCGGGAGGAACCAGCGAGCAGTACTTC. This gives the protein CASGLGAGGTSEQYF.

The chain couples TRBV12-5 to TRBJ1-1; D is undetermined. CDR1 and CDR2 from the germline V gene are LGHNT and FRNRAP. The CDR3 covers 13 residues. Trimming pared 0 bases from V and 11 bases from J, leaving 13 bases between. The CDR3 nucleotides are TGTGCTAGTGGTTTGGTACGAGGGTTTGGCGCTTTCTTT. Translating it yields CASGLVRGFGAFF.

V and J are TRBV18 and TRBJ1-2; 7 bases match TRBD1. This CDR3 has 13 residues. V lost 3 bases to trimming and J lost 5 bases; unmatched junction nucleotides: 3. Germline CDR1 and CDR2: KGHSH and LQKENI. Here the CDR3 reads CASSPQQGYGYTF. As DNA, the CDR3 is TGTGCCAGCTCACCCCAACAGGGGTATGGCTACACCTTC.

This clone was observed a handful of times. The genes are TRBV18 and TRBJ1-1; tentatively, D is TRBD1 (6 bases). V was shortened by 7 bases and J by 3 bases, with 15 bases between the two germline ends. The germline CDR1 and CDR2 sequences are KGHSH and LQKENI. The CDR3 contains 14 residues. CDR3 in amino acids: CASFQGQLYTEAFF. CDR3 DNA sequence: TGTGCCAGCTTCCAGGGACAATTGTACACTGAAGCTTTCTTT.

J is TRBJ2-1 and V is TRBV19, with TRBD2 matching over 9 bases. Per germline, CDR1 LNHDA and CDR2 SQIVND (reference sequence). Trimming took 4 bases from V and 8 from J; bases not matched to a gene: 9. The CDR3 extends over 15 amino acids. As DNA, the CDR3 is TGTGCCAGTAGTACTTGGACTAGCGTTAGGGATGAGCAGTTCTTC. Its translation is CASSTWTSVRDEQFF. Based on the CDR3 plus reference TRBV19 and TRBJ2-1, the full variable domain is DGGITQSPKYLFRKEGQNVTLSCEQNLNHDAMYWYRQDPGQGLRLIYYSQIVNDFQKGDIAEGYSVSREKKESFPLTVTSAQKNPTAFYLCASSTWTSVRDEQFFGPGTRLTVL.

CDR3: CASSLGVQGTYEQYF. The CDR3 bases are TGTGCCAGCAGTTTAGGAGTACAGGGTACGTACGAGCAGTACTTC. The J gene is TRBJ2-7, the V gene TRBV27, with D possibly TRBD1 on 6 matching bases. This CDR3 is built from 15 residues. The germline gives CDR1 MNHEY, CDR2 SMNVEV (reference sequence). V lost 2 bases to trimming and J lost 4 bases, with 15 bases between them.